The 14 T cell receptor beta chains presented below share a single source sample, sequenced in a study of vaccination effects on CD4 cells after COVID-19. Sequencing followed a ViraFEST assay step that expanded antigen-specific CD4+ T cells with viral peptide pools. Researchers isolated CD4+ T cells once less than twelve days of culture had elapsed. People in the vaccine group had not been infected with SARS-CoV-2 before, and their nucleocapsid antibodies were negative. The antigens of these receptors remain unknown. The repertoire was sequenced with immunoSEQ multiplex PCR; TCRdb's copy has only in-frame clones and lacks some. The sample has around 79,000 clones, under 80% seen once. Sequenced material: CD4+ T cells from PBMCs cultured with SARS-CoV-2 spike peptides, taken before COVID-19 vaccination. The receptors here all came from a human donor who received a COVID-19 vaccine.

The chain is built from TRBV7-3 and TRBJ2-3, with a tentative D call TRBD2 (6 bases). CDR3 length: 15 amino acids. V lost 5 bases and J 8 bases, leaving 20 bases between the germline ends. Germline CDR1 is SGHTA and CDR2 is FQGTGA. Here the CDR3 reads CASSRLGSEGGTQYF. DNA for the CDR3: TGTGCCAGCAGCCGACTAGGATCAGAAGGCGGTACGCAGTATTTT.

The J gene is TRBJ2-7, the V gene TRBV6-5, with TRBD1 as a possible D gene (6 bases). CDR1 and CDR2 (germline): MNHEY, SVGAGI. CDR3 length equals 13 residues. V dropped 6 bases and J dropped 2 bases, with 11 bases sitting between them. The CDR3 reads CASRGTFAYEQYV. CDR3 coding DNA: TGTGCCAGCAGAGGGACATTCGCCTACGAGCAGTACGTC.

The chain combines TRBV7-2 with TRBJ2-3; 8 nucleotides agree with TRBD1. J lost 2 bases, V lost 2 bases, and 3 bases had no gene match. Germline V lookup: CDR1 SGHTA, CDR2 FQGNSA. The CDR3 consists of 15 residues. The CDR3 DNA sequence: TGTGCCAGCAGCTTACATCAGGGGGCCACAGATACGCAGTATTTT. Amino acids: CASSLHQGATDTQYF.

This clone was seen once. DNA for the CDR3: TGTGCCAGCAGTTACTCCATGCCGGGACAGGGCTACGAGCAGTACGTC. Protein: CASSYSMPGQGYEQYV. The V call is TRBV6-5, the J call TRBJ2-7, with 9 positions matching TRBD1. Germline CDR1 reads MNHEY; CDR2 reads SVGAGI. There are 16 residues in the CDR3. Unmatched junction bases numbered 6, after V lost 0 bases and J lost 3 bases.

The chain combines TRBV29-1 with TRBJ1-1; D gene uncertain. The CDR3 has 13 amino acids. V was clipped by 6 bases and J by 1 base, with 12 bases between them. Germline values: CDR1 SQVTM, CDR2 ANQGSEA. The CDR3, as DNA: TGCAGCGTGGAGGTCACACGGAACACTGAAGCTTTCTTT. Its protein is CSVEVTRNTEAFF.

The chain combines TRBV29-1 with TRBJ1-2, with 9 nucleotides matching TRBD1. The CDR3 is 13 residues long. The V segment lost 5 bases and the J segment 6 bases; nucleotides outside the gene matches: 7. The germline gives CDR1 SQVTM, CDR2 ANQGSEA. CDR3 nucleotide sequence: TGCAGCGTTCTAAGGACAGGGGTAGATGGCTACACCTTC. It specifies CSVLRTGVDGYTF.

The J gene is TRBJ2-5, the V gene TRBV5-1; maybe TRBD2 (5 bases). The CDR3 consists of 13 residues. Germline lookup yields CDR1 SGHRS and CDR2 YFSETQ. Trimming stripped 4 bases from V and 4 bases from J, with 11 bases between. CDR3 loop: CASSRSSGETQYF. The CDR3 nucleotides read TGCGCCAGCAGCCGGTCGAGCGGAGAGACCCAGTACTTC.

The chain joins TRBV5-6 to TRBJ1-5; D perhaps matches TRBD1 (5 bases). From germline, CDR1 is SGHDT and CDR2 YYEEEE. This CDR3 is built from 13 residues. Trimming removed 4 bases from V and 5 bases from J, with 10 bases in between. CDR3 loop: CASSRTGDQPQHF. CDR3 nucleotide sequence: TGTGCCAGCAGCCGCACAGGCGATCAGCCCCAGCATTTT.

This clone was detected a few times. The rearrangement joins TRBV18 to TRBJ1-3, with D hard to call. The V and J ends lost 3 bases and 6 bases respectively, with 15 bases between them. The CDR3 consists of 15 residues. Germline V gene sequence: CDR1 KGHSH, CDR2 LQKENI. CDR3 protein: CASSPDARSLNTIYF. CDR3 in DNA: TGTGCCAGCTCACCGGACGCCCGGTCCCTAAACACCATATATTTT.

This chain connects TRBV9 to TRBJ1-1, with TRBD1 matching over 7 bases. CDR1 and CDR2 (germline): SGDLS, YYNGEE. J gave up 1 base and V 4 bases, and 4 bases lay outside the gene matches. The CDR3 extends over 14 amino acids. CDR3 nucleotides: TGTGCCAGCAGCAAGACAGGGCCGAACACTGAAGCTTTCTTT. It codes for CASSKTGPNTEAFF.

This rearrangement joins TRBV18 to TRBJ1-1; 9 bases map to TRBD1. Germline V CDR1 and CDR2: KGHSH, LQKENI. V shed 7 bases and J 1 base; nucleotides not matched to a gene: 4. CDR3 length: 14 residues. CDR3 sequence: CASLTGQGNTEAFF. DNA for the CDR3: TGTGCCAGCTTAACGGGACAGGGGAACACTGAAGCTTTCTTT.

The chain recombines TRBV5-6 with TRBJ2-5; tentatively, D is TRBD1 or TRBD2 (5 bases each). V gave up 2 bases and J gave up 2 bases, with 10 bases separating them. Germline lookup yields CDR1 SGHDT and CDR2 YYEEEE. The CDR3 covers 14 residues. CDR3 DNA sequence: TGTGCCAGCAGCTTCGGGACGGAACAAGAGACCCAGTACTTC. This translates into CASSFGTEQETQYF. Full variable domain (outside the CDR3, taken from reference TRBV5-6 and TRBJ2-5): DAGVTQSPTHLIKTRGQQVTLRCSPKSGHDTVSWYQQALGQGPQFIFQYYEEEERQRGNFPDRFSGHQFPNYSSELNVNALLLGDSALYLCASSFGTEQETQYFGPGTRLLVL.

V and J are TRBV19 and TRBJ2-3, with 12 bases aligning to TRBD1. The CDR3 has 17 residues. The V gene's germline CDR1 is LNHDA and CDR2 SQIVND (reference sequence). V lost 5 bases and J lost 1; bases outside the gene matches: 7. The CDR3 spells CASSSRDRGRGTDTQYF. CDR3 nucleotides: TGTGCCAGTAGTTCCCGGGACAGGGGGCGAGGCACAGATACGCAGTATTTT.

The chain is built from TRBV10-1 and TRBJ1-2, with TRBD1 matching over 10 bases. CDR1 and CDR2 from the germline V gene are WNHNN and SYGVQD (reference sequence). The CDR3 runs 14 residues. V shed 2 bases and J 10 bases; nucleotides not matched to a gene: 7. CDR3 DNA: TGCGCCAGCAGTGAGACCGGGACAGGGGATCCCTACACCTTC. Translating gives CASSETGTGDPYTF.